This T cell receptor (beta chain) comes out of a study of cytomegalovirus exposure and HLA in healthy donors. Primers included in the PCR were 60 Vbeta and 13 Jbeta primers. Profiling relied on immunoSEQ multiplex PCR, and the TCRdb table lists in-frame clones only, not all of them. The sample has about 270,000 clones, roughly 89% seen once. Study-level findings and limits: Later, an analysis showed that TCR beta chains associated with HLA were more clonally expanded than others that were equally common. A later analysis found that most CMV-associated TCR beta chains appeared HLA-restricted. As immune exposure information, only CMV serostatus was available. There were reportedly fewer N-insertions in an Asian-associated ancestry cluster than the roughly 700-donor mean, in a later analysis.

As for this clone: Its antigen is as yet unknown.

Between the trimmed V and J ends, which lost 1 base and 3 bases, there was a span of 10 bases. CDR1 and CDR2 (germline): LNHDA, SQIVND (reference sequence). The CDR3 spans 14 residues. J is TRBJ2-7 and V is TRBV19; D is possibly TRBD2 (6 bases). Sequences were obtained from PBMCs. The receptor comes from a middle-aged man in good health and CMV-seropositive. The CDR3 protein is CASSIAAGSYEQYF. For the CDR3, the DNA is TGTGCCAGTAGTATAGCTGCGGGGAGCTACGAGCAGTACTTC.